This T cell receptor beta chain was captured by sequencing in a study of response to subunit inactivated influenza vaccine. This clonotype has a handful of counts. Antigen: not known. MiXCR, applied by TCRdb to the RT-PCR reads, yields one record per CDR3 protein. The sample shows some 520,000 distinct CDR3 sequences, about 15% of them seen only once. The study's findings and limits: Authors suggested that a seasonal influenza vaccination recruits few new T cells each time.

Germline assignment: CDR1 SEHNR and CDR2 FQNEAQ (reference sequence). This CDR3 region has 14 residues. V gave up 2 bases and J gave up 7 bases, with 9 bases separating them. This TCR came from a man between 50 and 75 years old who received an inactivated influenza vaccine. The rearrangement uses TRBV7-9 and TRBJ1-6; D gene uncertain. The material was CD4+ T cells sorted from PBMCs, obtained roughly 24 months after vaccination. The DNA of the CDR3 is TGTGCCAGCAGCTTATCCTTCGGGAATTCACCCCTCCACTTT. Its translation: CASSLSFGNSPLHF.